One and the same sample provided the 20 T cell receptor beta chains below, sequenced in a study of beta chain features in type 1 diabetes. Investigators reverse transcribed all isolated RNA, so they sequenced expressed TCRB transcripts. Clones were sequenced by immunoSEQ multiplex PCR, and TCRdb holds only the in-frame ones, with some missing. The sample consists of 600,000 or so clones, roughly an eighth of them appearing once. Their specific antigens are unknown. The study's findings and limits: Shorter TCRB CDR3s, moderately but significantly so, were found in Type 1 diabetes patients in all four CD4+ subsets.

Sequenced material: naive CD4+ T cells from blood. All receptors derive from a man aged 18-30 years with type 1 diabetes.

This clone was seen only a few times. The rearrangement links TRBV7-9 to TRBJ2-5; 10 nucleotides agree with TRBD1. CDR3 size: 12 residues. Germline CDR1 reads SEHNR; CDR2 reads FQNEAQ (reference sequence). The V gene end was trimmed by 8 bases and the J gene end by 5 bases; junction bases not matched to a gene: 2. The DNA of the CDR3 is TGTGCCAGCGTGGACAGGGGGGAGACCCAGTACTTC. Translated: CASVDRGETQYF. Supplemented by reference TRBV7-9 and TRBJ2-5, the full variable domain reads DTGVSQNPRHKITKRGQNVTFRCDPISEHNRLYWYRQTLGQGPEFLTYFQNEAQLEKSRLLSDRFSAERPKGSFSTLEIQRTEQGDSAMYLCASVDRGETQYFGPGTRLLVL.

The CDR3 DNA is TGTGCCAGCAGCCCCAGGGAATATCAGCCCCAGCATTTT. Translating gives CASSPREYQPQHF. The chain links TRBV6-5 to TRBJ1-5, with TRBD1 as a possible D gene (5 bases). The CDR3 contains 13 residues. Trimming stripped 6 bases from V and 5 bases from J, with 11 bases between. Germline V gives CDR1 MNHEY, CDR2 SVGAGI.

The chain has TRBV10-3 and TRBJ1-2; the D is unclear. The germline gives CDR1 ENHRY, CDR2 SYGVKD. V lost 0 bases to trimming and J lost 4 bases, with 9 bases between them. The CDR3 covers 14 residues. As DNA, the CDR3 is TGTGCCATCAGTGAGTCAGGCGCGCCCTATGGCTACACCTTC. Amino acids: CAISESGAPYGYTF.

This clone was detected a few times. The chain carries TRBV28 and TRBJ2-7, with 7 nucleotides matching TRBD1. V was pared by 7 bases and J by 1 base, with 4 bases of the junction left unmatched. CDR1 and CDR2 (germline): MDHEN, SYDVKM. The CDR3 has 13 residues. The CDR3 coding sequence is TGTGCCAGCACGACAGGGAATTCCTACGAGCAGTACTTC. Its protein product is CASTTGNSYEQYF.

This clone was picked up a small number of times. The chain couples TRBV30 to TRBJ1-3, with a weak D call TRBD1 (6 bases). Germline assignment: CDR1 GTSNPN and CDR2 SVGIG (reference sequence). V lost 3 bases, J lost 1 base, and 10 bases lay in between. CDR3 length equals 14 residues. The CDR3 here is CAWSGGASGNTIYF. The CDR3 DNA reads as TGTGCCTGGAGCGGGGGGGCATCTGGAAACACCATATATTTT. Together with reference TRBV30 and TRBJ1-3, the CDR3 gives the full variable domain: SQTIHQWPATLVQPVGSPLSLECTVEGTSNPNLYWYRQAAGRGLQLLFYSVGIGQISSEVPQNLSASRPQDRQFILSSKKLLLSDSGFYLCAWSGGASGNTIYFGEGSWLTVV.

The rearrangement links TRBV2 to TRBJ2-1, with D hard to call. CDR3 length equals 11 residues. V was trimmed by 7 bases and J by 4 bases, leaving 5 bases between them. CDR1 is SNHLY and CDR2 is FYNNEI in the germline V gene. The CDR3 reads CASNAYNEQFF. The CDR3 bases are TGTGCCAGCAATGCTTACAATGAGCAGTTCTTC.

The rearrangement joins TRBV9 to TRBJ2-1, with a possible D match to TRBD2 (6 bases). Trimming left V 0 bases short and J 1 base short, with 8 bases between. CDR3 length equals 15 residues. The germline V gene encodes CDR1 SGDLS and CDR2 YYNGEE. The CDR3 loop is CASSVGGASYNEQFF. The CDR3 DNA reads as TGTGCCAGCAGCGTAGGCGGGGCGTCCTACAATGAGCAGTTCTTC.

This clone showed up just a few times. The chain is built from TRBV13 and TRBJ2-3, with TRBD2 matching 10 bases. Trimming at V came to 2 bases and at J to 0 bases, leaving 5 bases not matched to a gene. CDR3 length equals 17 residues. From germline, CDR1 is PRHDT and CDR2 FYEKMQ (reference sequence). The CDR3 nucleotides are TGTGCCAGCAGCTTACGTGCTAGCGGGAGAAGCACAGATACGCAGTATTTT. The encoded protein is CASSLRASGRSTDTQYF.

The CDR3 coding sequence is TGTGCCACCGGCCCGGGGGATGTTACTGAAGCTTTCTTT. Its translation is CATGPGDVTEAFF. The chain combines TRBV7-2 with TRBJ1-1, with D maybe TRBD1 (5 bases). CDR3 length: 13 amino acids. Germline CDR1 reads SGHTA; CDR2 reads FQGNSA. The V and J ends lost 10 bases and 5 bases respectively, with 17 bases between them.

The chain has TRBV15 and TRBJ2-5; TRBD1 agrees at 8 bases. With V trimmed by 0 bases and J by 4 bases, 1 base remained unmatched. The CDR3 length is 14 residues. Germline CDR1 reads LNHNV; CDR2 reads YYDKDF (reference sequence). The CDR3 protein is CATSRDRGLETQYF. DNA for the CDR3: TGTGCCACCAGCAGAGACAGGGGGCTAGAGACCCAGTACTTC.

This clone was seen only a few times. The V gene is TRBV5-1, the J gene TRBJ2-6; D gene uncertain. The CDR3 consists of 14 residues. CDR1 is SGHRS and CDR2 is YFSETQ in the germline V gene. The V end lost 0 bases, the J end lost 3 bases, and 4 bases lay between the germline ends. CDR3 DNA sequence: TGCGCCAGCAGCTTGGCTGGTGGGGCCAACGTCCTGACTTTC. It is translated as CASSLAGGANVLTF. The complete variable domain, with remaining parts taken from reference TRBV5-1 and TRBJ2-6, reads KAGVTQTPRYLIKTRGQQVTLSCSPISGHRSVSWYQQTPGQGLQFLFEYFSETQRNKGNFPGRFSGRQFSNSRSEMNVSTLELGDSALYLCASSLAGGANVLTFGAGSRLTVL.

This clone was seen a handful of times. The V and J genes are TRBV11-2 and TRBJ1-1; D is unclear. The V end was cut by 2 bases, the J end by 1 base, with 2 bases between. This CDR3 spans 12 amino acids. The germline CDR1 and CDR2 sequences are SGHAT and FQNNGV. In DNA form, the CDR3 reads TGTGCCAGCAGCTTAAAGAACACTGAAGCTTTCTTT. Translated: CASSLKNTEAFF. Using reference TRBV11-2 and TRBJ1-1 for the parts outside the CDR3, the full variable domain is EAGVAQSPRYKIIEKRQSVAFWCNPISGHATLYWYQQILGQGPKLLIQFQNNGVVDDSQLPKDRFSAERLKGVDSTLKIQPAKLEDSAVYLCASSLKNTEAFFGQGTRLTVV.

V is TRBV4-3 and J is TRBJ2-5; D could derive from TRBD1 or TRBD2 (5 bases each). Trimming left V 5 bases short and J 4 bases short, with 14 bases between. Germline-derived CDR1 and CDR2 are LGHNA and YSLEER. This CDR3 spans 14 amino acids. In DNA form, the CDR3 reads TGCGCCAGCAGCGTCCAGGGTGCGGGAGAGACCCAGTACTTC. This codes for CASSVQGAGETQYF.

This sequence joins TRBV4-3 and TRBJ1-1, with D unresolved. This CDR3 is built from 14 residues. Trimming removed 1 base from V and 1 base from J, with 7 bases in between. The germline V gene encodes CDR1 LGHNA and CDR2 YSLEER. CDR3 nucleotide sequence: TGCGCCAGCAGCCAAGTAAGGCAGAACACTGAAGCTTTCTTT. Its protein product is CASSQVRQNTEAFF.

The CDR3 DNA is TGTGCCAGCAGCTTAAGTGTCCGGCCGGCAGCCCTCCACTTT. Translated: CASSLSVRPAALHF. The J gene is TRBJ1-6, the V gene TRBV7-9; D unclear. Deletions cut 2 bases from V and 14 bases from J, with 16 bases between. Per germline, CDR1 SEHNR and CDR2 FQNEAQ (reference sequence). The CDR3 consists of 14 residues.

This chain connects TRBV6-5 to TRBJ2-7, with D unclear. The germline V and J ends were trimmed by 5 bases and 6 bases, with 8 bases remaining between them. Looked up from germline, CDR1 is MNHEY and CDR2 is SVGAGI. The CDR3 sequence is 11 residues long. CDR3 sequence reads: CASSQAREQYF. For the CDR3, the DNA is TGTGCCAGCAGTCAAGCCCGCGAGCAGTACTTC.

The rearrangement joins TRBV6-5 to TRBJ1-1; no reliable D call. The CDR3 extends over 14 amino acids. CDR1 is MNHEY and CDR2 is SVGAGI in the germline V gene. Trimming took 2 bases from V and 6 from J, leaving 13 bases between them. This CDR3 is CASSYTSGAAEAFF. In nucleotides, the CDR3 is TGTGCCAGCAGTTACACCTCAGGAGCCGCTGAAGCTTTCTTT.

This chain's CDR3 is CASSVVPEGDTQYF. CDR3 DNA sequence: TGTGCCAGCAGCGTAGTCCCCGAGGGAGATACGCAGTATTTT. The chain joins TRBV9 to TRBJ2-3; D perhaps matches TRBD2 (5 bases). V was cut by 0 bases and J by 5 bases, with 10 bases left in between. The germline gives CDR1 SGDLS, CDR2 YYNGEE. CDR3 length equals 14 residues.

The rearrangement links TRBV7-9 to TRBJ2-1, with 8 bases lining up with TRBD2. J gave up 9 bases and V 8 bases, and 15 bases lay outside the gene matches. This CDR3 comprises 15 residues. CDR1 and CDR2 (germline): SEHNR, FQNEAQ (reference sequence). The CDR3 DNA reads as TGTGCCAGCGGTGGTTTGAGCGGGAGCCGTGGTGAGCAGTTCTTC. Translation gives CASGGLSGSRGEQFF.

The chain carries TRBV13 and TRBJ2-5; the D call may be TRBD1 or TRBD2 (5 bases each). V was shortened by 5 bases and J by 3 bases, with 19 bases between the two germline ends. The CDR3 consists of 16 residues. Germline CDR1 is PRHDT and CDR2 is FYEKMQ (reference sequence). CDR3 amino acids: CASSLLRGRGEETQYF. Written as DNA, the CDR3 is TGTGCCAGCAGCCTCCTCCGGGGCCGCGGAGAAGAGACCCAGTACTTC. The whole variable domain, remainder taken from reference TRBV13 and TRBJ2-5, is AAGVIQSPRHLIKEKRETATLKCYPIPRHDTVYWYQQGPGQDPQFLISFYEKMQSDKGSIPDRFSAQQFSDYHSELNMSSLELGDSALYFCASSLLRGRGEETQYFGPGTRLLVL.